Following are 22 T cell receptor beta chains from one sample sequenced in a study of patients and donors after allogeneic stem cell transplantation. TCRdb used MiXCR to reprocess the RT-PCR reads, holding one entry per CDR3 protein. The sample has about 1,600 distinct CDR3 sequences, approximately 15% seen once. Sequencing input: blood, either unsorted or a sorted T cell fraction (not recorded which). The receptors were gathered from a human donor who was either an allogeneic HSCT recipient or a stem cell or donor lymphocyte infusion donor (not recorded which). It is not recorded whose cells these are; they may come from a transplant donor.

This clonotype was detected ten times or more. The chain uses TRBV21-1 and TRBJ1-6; TRBD1 was called by the table and not checked on the DNA. TRBV21-1 is reported as a pseudogene. This CDR3 has 14 amino acids. CDR3 region: CASSKDRLRSPLHF. In DNA form, the CDR3 reads TGTGCCAGCAGCAAAGACAGGCTGCGATCACCCCTCCACTTT.

This clonotype was picked up one time. The chain recombines TRBV19 with TRBJ2-3; TRBD1 aligns across 7 bases. V lost 6 bases and J lost 1; bases outside the gene matches: 7. The CDR3 is made up of 15 amino acids. Germline CDR1 and CDR2: LNHDA and SQIVND (reference sequence). The CDR3 nucleotides read TGTGCCAGTAGCCCTTACAGGGGTCGCACAGATACGCAGTATTTT. Translation gives CASSPYRGRTDTQYF.

This clonotype was counted ten times or more. CDR3 DNA sequence: TGTGCCAGCTCACCGGCGATGCGGGGGGGCACTGAAGCTTTCTTT. Translating it yields CASSPAMRGGTEAFF. The chain is built from TRBV18 and TRBJ1-1, with TRBD1 as a possible D gene (5 bases). Germline lookup yields CDR1 KGHSH and CDR2 LQKENI. The length of the CDR3 is 15 residues. The V end lost 3 bases, the J end lost 4 bases, and 15 bases lay between the germline ends.

This clonotype has a single count. Being one base from a much bigger clone, this may be a read error. The chain is built from TRBV24-1 and TRBJ1-5; D remains unclear. The CDR3 runs 13 residues. The germline gives CDR1 KGHDR, CDR2 SFDVKD. The CDR3 reads CDTSDPPNQPQHF. CDR3 bases: TGTGACACCAGTGATCCCCCCAATCAGCCCCAGCATTTT.

The V and J genes are TRBV12-3 or TRBV12-4 and TRBJ2-3; perhaps TRBD1 as D (5 bases). Trimming shortened V by 5 bases and J by 6 bases, and 15 bases separated the two germline ends. This CDR3 is built from 14 residues. The CDR3 sequence is CASSLRQSVDTQYF. The DNA for the CDR3 is TGTGCCAGCAGTCTCCGACAGTCGGTGGATACGCAGTATTTT.

By share, this clonotype counts as large. The rearrangement links TRBV28 to TRBJ1-1; 8 bases are a match to TRBD1. This CDR3 is 17 amino acids long. The V gene's germline CDR1 is MDHEN and CDR2 SYDVKM. Unmatched junction bases numbered 12, after V lost 4 bases and J lost 2 bases. CDR3 DNA: TGTGCCAGCAGTTCAGGGTTCGCAGGGGGCTTTAACACTGAAGCTTTCTTT. This gives the protein CASSSGFAGGFNTEAFF.

V usage is TRBV7-9 and J usage is TRBJ2-2; either TRBD1 or TRBD2 may fit D (5 bases each). The V and J ends lost 5 bases and 0 bases respectively, with 10 bases between them. The CDR3 extends over 15 amino acids. Germline CDR1 is SEHNR and CDR2 is FQNEAQ (reference sequence). The CDR3 bases are TGTGCCAGCAGCCCCGGGACCACGAACACCGGGGAGCTGTTTTTT. Translated: CASSPGTTNTGELFF.

The V gene is TRBV14, the J gene TRBJ1-6, with a weak D call TRBD1 (5 bases). Germline CDR1 is SGHDN and CDR2 is FVKESK. This CDR3 contains 16 residues. V was pared by 4 bases and J by 3 bases, with 13 bases between. The CDR3 spells CASSLYGGGYNSPLHF. For the CDR3, the DNA is TGTGCCAGCAGCCTTTACGGGGGGGGCTATAATTCACCCCTCCACTTT.

This chain connects TRBV2 to TRBJ2-3; possibly TRBD1 for D (6 bases). The CDR3 is 13 amino acids. The germline gives CDR1 SNHLY, CDR2 FYNNEI. The V end was cut by 5 bases, the J end by 10 bases, with 16 bases between. CDR3 sequence (DNA): TGTGCCAGCAGTACCGGGACATTACTATCGCAGTATTTT. Encoded protein: CASSTGTLLSQYF.

This clonotype was counted ten times or more. This chain uses TRBV2 with TRBJ1-4; the D gene is possibly TRBD1 (6 bases). V was clipped by 8 bases and J by 7 bases, with 20 bases between them. The CDR3 covers 15 residues. CDR1 SNHLY and CDR2 FYNNEI come from the germline V gene. Here the CDR3 DNA reads TGTGCCAGCGCCCAAGGAGGGACATTGGCTGAAAAACTGTTTTTT. The encoded protein is CASAQGGTLAEKLFF.

V usage is TRBV9 and J usage is TRBJ1-2, with D possibly being TRBD1 (6 bases). CDR3 size: 14 residues. Germline-derived CDR1 and CDR2 are SGDLS and YYNGEE. V lost 3 bases to trimming and J lost 8 bases, with 17 bases between them. CDR3 DNA sequence: TGTGCCAGCAGCGCCCCACAGGGTGAATGCGGCTACACCTTC. Protein: CASSAPQGECGYTF. Combining the CDR3 with reference TRBV9 and TRBJ1-2 gives the whole variable domain DSGVTQTPKHLITATGQRVTLRCSPRSGDLSVYWYQQSLDQGLQFLIQYYNGEERAKGNILERFSAQQFPDLHSELNLSSLELGDSALYFCASSAPQGECGYTFGSGTRLTVV.

This clonotype was counted at least ten times. The gene calls are TRBV21-1 and TRBJ2-1; TRBD2, the table's D call, lacks a check against the DNA. TRBV21-1 is listed as a pseudogene. The CDR3 contains 13 residues. This CDR3 is CARTSGYYNEQFF. The DNA of the CDR3 is TGTGCCAGGACTAGCGGGTACTACAATGAGCAGTTCTTC.

This clonotype is judged medium-sized (0.01 to 0.1%). The chain uses TRBV12-3 or TRBV12-4 and TRBJ2-3, with D perhaps matching TRBD1 (6 bases). The CDR3 consists of 14 residues. The V gene lost 7 bases and the J gene lost 5 bases, with 16 bases spanning the gap. The CDR3 sequence is CASTPDRRKDTQYF. The CDR3 DNA is TGTGCCAGCACCCCCGACAGGAGGAAAGATACGCAGTATTTT.

By share, this clonotype ranks as medium-sized (0.01 to 0.1%). The chain links TRBV12-3 or TRBV12-4 to TRBJ2-3; D is uncertain. The CDR3 has 11 residues. Trimming shortened V by 3 bases and J by 6 bases, and 4 bases separated the two germline ends. The CDR3 spells CASSFGDTQYF. The CDR3 bases are TGTGCCAGCAGTTTCGGGGATACGCAGTATTTT.

This clonotype occurred many times. The chain employs TRBV5-8 and TRBJ2-1, with D unresolved. In germline, CDR1 is SGHTS, CDR2 YDEGEE. The V end lost 1 base, the J end lost 7 bases, and 12 bases lay between the germline ends. This CDR3 region has 14 residues. The CDR3 loop is CASSLFQRGNEQFF. For the CDR3, the DNA is TGTGCCAGCAGCTTGTTCCAGCGTGGAAATGAGCAGTTCTTC.

Only a few counts were recorded for this clonotype. The CDR3 region has the DNA TGTGCCAGCAGGACAACCGGGACTAGCGGGAGAGCTGAGCAGTTCTTC. Translation: CASRTTGTSGRAEQFF. The genes are TRBV7-9 and TRBJ2-1, with TRBD2 identical over 14 bases. The CDR3 covers 16 residues. Germline V gene data show CDR1 as SEHNR and CDR2 as FQNEAQ (reference sequence). The junction had 10 bases not matched to a gene; V was cut back by 6 bases and J by 9 bases.

This clonotype is categorized as medium-sized. The rearrangement links TRBV5-1 to TRBJ1-2; tentative D call: TRBD1 (5 bases). Deletions cut 2 bases from V and 6 bases from J, with 20 bases between. From germline, CDR1 is SGHRS and CDR2 YFSETQ. This CDR3 contains 16 residues. DNA for the CDR3: TGCGCCAGCAGCTTAGGGACCTCTCCTAAGCCCGATGGCTACACCTTC. Translation gives CASSLGTSPKPDGYTF.

The rearrangement links TRBV6-1 to TRBJ1-1; D might be TRBD1 (5 bases). The CDR3 contains 14 residues. The germline gives CDR1 MNHNS, CDR2 SASEGT. Trimming cost V 4 bases and J 7 bases, with 16 bases left between them. The CDR3 reads CASSVVARDGEAFF. The CDR3 DNA reads as TGTGCCAGCAGTGTGGTTGCTCGGGACGGTGAAGCTTTCTTT.

There are a few counts of this clonotype. The CDR3: CASSEGLAANTGELFF. CDR3 DNA sequence: TGCGCCAGCAGCGAAGGGTTAGCGGCGAACACCGGGGAGCTGTTTTTT. This chain connects TRBV5-1 to TRBJ2-2; D is possibly TRBD2 (6 bases). Germline V lookup: CDR1 SGHRS, CDR2 YFSETQ. The V and J ends lost 4 bases and 0 bases respectively, with 13 bases between them. The CDR3 runs to 16 residues.

This clonotype was counted many times. V and J are TRBV2 and TRBJ2-1; D not certain. With 5 bases removed from V and 5 bases from J, the gap between germline ends came to 4 bases. CDR1 and CDR2 from the germline V gene are SNHLY and FYNNEI. This CDR3 has 11 amino acids. The DNA for the CDR3 is TGTGCCAGCAGTTCGAACAATGAGCAGTTCTTC. Translation gives CASSSNNEQFF.

This clonotype has a handful of counts. This chain links TRBV6-6 with TRBJ1-4; the D is unclear. Deletions cut 4 bases from V and 13 bases from J, with 16 bases between. CDR3 size: 13 residues. Germline V CDR1 and CDR2: MNHNY, SVGAGI (reference sequence). The CDR3 region has the DNA TGTGCCAGCAGTTCCGGACCGGCTAGTGTACTGTTTTTT. Amino acids: CASSSGPASVLFF.

This clonotype has ten or more counts. CDR3 in DNA: TGCGCCAGCAGCCAAGGGAACAGGAGGAGCACCGAAAAACTGTTTTTT. It translates to CASSQGNRRSTEKLFF. The chain carries TRBV4-1 and TRBJ1-4; the D gene is possibly TRBD1 (5 bases). The CDR3 runs 16 residues. Germline CDR1 and CDR2: MGHRA and YSYEKL. Trimming left V 1 base short and J 8 bases short, with 17 bases between.